The clone carrying this T cell receptor beta chain was seen once. This sample was taken from a study of CD8 T cells in Susac syndrome. There are 15 residues in the CDR3. V was clipped by 3 bases and J by 9 bases; unmatched bases: 13. An amount of RNA that ranged from roughly 0.5 to 1 ug was reverse transcribed with random hexamers. The immunoSEQ assay covered 54 Vbeta and 13 Jbeta segments for CDR3. MiXCR, run by TCRdb on the immunoSEQ multiplex PCR reads, gives a single entry per CDR3 protein. The sample holds 85,000 to 95,000 distinct CDR3 sequences, just under 95% seen once. Source material: CD4+ T cells from PBMCs. This sequence was found in a human donor with Susac syndrome. The chain combines TRBV12-3 or TRBV12-4 with TRBJ2-7, with 8 bases aligning to TRBD1. CDR3 sequence: CASSFGGQGPLGQYF. The CDR3 nucleotides are TGTGCCAGCAGTTTCGGTGGACAGGGACCACTCGGGCAGTACTTC.